The source of this T cell receptor beta chain is a study of tumor-infiltrating lymphocytes in localized non-small cell lung cancer. Produced via immunoSEQ multiplex PCR; TCRdb's table is partial and in-frame only. The table lists about 10,000 clones, under 80% of them singletons, with approximately 19% in the top ten. The germline V gene has CDR1 SNHLY and CDR2 FYNNEI. CDR3 length: 13 residues. J gave up 3 bases and V 9 bases, and 6 bases lay outside the gene matches. This receptor was taken from a human donor with non-small cell lung cancer. Material: uninvolved lung tissue not adjacent to the tumor. The chain carries TRBV2 and TRBJ1-2; TRBD1 matches 8 bases. The CDR3 region is CASTGGSHYGYTF. DNA of the CDR3: TGTGCCAGTACAGGGGGATCTCACTATGGCTACACCTTC.